This TCR beta chain was sequenced for a study of technical replicates of blood from a few donors. The assay was immunoSEQ multiplex PCR, and TCRdb's table has in-frame clones only and misses some. Seen here are about 94,000 clones, around 96% observed once, and the top ten hold approximately 0.37%. There are 14 residues in the CDR3. Germline V gene sequence: CDR1 SGHDT, CDR2 YYEEEE. The V end lost 0 bases, the J end lost 3 bases, and 10 bases lay between the germline ends. The sequence was obtained from a human donor in good health. The genes are TRBV5-6 and TRBJ2-7, with a weak D call TRBD1 (6 bases). Sequencing was carried out using T cells isolated from PBMCs. CDR3 coding DNA: TGTGCCAGCAGCTTGGTTGGCAGGGGCTACGAGCAGTACTTC. This codes for CASSLVGRGYEQYF.